These 14 T cell receptor beta chains originate from one sample sequenced in a study of monozygotic twins with inflammatory bowel disease. After re-calling the 5' RACE reads, TCRdb lists one entry per CDR3 protein, DNA absent. The listing records roughly 200,000 distinct CDR3 sequences. Source material: blood. These TCRs come from a human donor with ulcerative colitis or Crohn's disease, or a healthy co-twin of an affected twin (not recorded which).

The rearrangement joins TRBV2 to TRBJ1-5; TCRdb indicates TRBD1, and absent DNA this call remains unverified. The CDR3 is 12 residues long. Germline CDR1 reads SNHLY; CDR2 reads FYNNEI. The CDR3 sequence is CAFRDSGQPQHF.

The chain couples TRBV5-1 to TRBJ1-2; TCRdb returns TRBD1, unconfirmable since there is no DNA. This CDR3 contains 17 residues. The germline V gene encodes CDR1 SGHRS and CDR2 YFSETQ. CDR3 protein: CASSLEGTGTFNYGYTF.

V usage is TRBV5-5 and J usage is TRBJ2-3; TCRdb gives TRBD1 as the D gene, but with no DNA this cannot be confirmed. The CDR3 contains 16 residues. From germline, CDR1 is SGHKS and CDR2 YYEKEE (reference sequence). Here the CDR3 reads CASSLAGGGSTDTQYF.

The rearrangement uses TRBV3-1 and TRBJ2-7. The length of the CDR3 is 14 residues. Germline CDR1 reads LGHDT; CDR2 reads YNNKEL (reference sequence). CDR3 protein: CASSQASIAYEQYF.

This chain joins TRBV9 and TRBJ1-2; the TRBD1 assignment by TCRdb is unverifiable without DNA. The germline V gene has CDR1 SGDLS and CDR2 YYNGEE. The CDR3 has 14 amino acids. Here the CDR3 reads CASTASPTDYGYTF.

The chain uses TRBV7-9 and TRBJ1-5; the TCRdb D gene call, TRBD1, has no DNA to confirm it. CDR3 size: 12 residues. Per the germline V gene, CDR1 is SEHNR and CDR2 is FQNEAQ (reference sequence). This CDR3 reads CASGTRNQPQHF.

J is TRBJ2-7 and V is TRBV10-3; no DNA is available, so the TRBD2 call from TCRdb remains unchecked. CDR1 and CDR2 from the germline V gene are ENHRY and SYGVKD. This CDR3 region has 11 residues. CDR3 residues: CAIRDSGEQYF.

The V call is TRBV3-1, the J call TRBJ1-1. From germline, CDR1 is LGHDT and CDR2 YNNKEL (reference sequence). CDR3 length: 14 residues. CDR3 region: CASSQDNVRTEAFF. The full variable domain, in which reference TRBV3-1 and TRBJ1-1 provide the parts outside the CDR3, is DTAVSQTPKYLVTQMGNDKSIKCEQNLGHDTMYWYKQDSKKFLKIMFSYNNKELIINETVPNRFSPKSPDKAHLNLHINSLELGDSAVYFCASSQDNVRTEAFFGQGTRLTVV.

The CDR3 here is CSARDPTGNTIYF. This chain links TRBV20-1 with TRBJ1-3. The CDR3 extends over 13 amino acids. Germline loops: CDR1 DFQATT, CDR2 SNEGSKA (reference sequence).

The gene calls are TRBV5-1 and TRBJ2-4; TCRdb reports TRBD1, a call that lacks DNA to check it against. The CDR3 is 16 amino acids. Germline V lookup: CDR1 SGHRS, CDR2 YFSETQ. This CDR3 is CASASSWGSQGDIQYF.

The chain recombines TRBV20-1 with TRBJ2-1. This CDR3 has 11 residues. Germline CDR1 and CDR2: DFQATT and SNEGSKA (reference sequence). The CDR3: CSASFRNEQFF.

V and J are TRBV7-9 and TRBJ1-6; there is no DNA to check the TCRdb D call of TRBD1. The germline CDR1 and CDR2 sequences are SEHNR and FQNEAQ (reference sequence). CDR3 length: 15 amino acids. The CDR3: CASDSSPNANSPLHF.

This CDR3 is CSANRQGTEAFF. V is TRBV20-1 and J is TRBJ1-1; the TRBD1 assignment by TCRdb is unverifiable without DNA. Germline CDR1 reads DFQATT; CDR2 reads SNEGSKA (reference sequence). This CDR3 is 12 amino acids long.

The chain joins TRBV10-3 to TRBJ2-1; as DNA is missing, the TRBD2 call by TCRdb cannot be tested. Per the germline V gene, CDR1 is ENHRY and CDR2 is SYGVKD. CDR3 size: 11 residues. The CDR3 spells CAISTSGLQFF.